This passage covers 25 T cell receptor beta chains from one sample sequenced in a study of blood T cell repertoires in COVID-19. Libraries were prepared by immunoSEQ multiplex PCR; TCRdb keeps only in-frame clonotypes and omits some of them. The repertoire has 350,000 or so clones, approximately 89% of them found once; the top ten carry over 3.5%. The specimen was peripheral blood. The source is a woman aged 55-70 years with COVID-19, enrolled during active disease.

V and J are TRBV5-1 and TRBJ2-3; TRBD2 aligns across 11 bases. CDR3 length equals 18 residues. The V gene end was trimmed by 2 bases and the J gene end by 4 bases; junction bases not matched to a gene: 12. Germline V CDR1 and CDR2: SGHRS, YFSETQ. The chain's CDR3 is CASSLISGGAGGPDTQYF. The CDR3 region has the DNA TGCGCCAGCAGCTTAATTAGCGGGGGGGCCGGAGGCCCAGATACGCAGTATTTT. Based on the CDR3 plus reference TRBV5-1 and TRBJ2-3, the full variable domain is KAGVTQTPRYLIKTRGQQVTLSCSPISGHRSVSWYQQTPGQGLQFLFEYFSETQRNKGNFPGRFSGRQFSNSRSEMNVSTLELGDSALYLCASSLISGGAGGPDTQYFGPGTRLTVL.

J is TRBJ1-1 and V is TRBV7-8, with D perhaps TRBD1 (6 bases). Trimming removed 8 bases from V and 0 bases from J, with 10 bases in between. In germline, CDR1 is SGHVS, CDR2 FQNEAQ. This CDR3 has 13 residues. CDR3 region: CASGQRMNTEAFF. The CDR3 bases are TGTGCCAGCGGACAGCGAATGAACACTGAAGCTTTCTTT. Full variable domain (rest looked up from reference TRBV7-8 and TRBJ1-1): GAGVSQSPRYKVAKRGQDVALRCDPISGHVSLFWYQQALGQGPEFLTYFQNEAQLDKSGLPSDRFFAERPEGSVSTLKIQRTQQEDSAVYLCASGQRMNTEAFFGQGTRLTVV.

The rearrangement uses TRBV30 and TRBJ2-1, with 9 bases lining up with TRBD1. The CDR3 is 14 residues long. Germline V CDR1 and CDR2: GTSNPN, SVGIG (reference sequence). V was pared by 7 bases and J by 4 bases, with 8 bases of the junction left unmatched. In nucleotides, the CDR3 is TGTGCCTCTGACTCGGACAGGGGATACAATGAGCAGTTCTTC. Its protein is CASDSDRGYNEQFF.

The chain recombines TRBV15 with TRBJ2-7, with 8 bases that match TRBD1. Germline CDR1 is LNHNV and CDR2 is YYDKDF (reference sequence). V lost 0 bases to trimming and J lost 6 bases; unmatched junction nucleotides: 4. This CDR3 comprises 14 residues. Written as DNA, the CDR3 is TGTGCCACCAGCAGAGACAATGGACAGGGCGAGCAGTACTTC. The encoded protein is CATSRDNGQGEQYF.

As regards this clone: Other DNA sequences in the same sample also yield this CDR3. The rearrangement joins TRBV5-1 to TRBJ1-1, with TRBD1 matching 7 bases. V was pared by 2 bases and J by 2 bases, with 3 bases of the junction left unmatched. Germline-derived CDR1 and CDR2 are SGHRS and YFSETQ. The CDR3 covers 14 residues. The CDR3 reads CASSFQGGNTEAFF. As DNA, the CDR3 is TGCGCCAGCAGCTTCCAGGGGGGTAACACTGAAGCTTTCTTT.

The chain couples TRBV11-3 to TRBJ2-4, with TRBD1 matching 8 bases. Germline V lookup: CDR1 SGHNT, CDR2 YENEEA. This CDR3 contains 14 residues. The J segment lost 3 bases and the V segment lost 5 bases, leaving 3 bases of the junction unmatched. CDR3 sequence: CASSLGQGKNIQYF. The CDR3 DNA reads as TGTGCCAGCAGCCTAGGACAGGGCAAAAACATTCAGTACTTC.

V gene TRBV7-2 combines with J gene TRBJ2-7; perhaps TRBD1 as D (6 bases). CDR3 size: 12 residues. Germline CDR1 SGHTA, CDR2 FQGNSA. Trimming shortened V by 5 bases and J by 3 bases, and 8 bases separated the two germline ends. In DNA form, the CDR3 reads TGTGCCAGCAGCATGGACAGCTACGAGCAGTACTTC. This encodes CASSMDSYEQYF.

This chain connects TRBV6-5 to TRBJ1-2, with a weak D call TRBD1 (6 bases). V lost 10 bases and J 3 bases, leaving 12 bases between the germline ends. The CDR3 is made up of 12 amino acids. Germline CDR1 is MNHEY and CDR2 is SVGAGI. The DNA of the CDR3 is TGTGCCATCCCAGGGGTTTACTATGGCTACACCTTC. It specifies CAIPGVYYGYTF.

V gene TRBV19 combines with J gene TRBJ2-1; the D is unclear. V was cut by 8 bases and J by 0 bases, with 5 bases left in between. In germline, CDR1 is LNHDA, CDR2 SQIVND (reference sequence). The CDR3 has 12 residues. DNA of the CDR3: TGTGCCAGTTTCAGCTCCTACAATGAGCAGTTCTTC. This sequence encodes CASFSSYNEQFF.

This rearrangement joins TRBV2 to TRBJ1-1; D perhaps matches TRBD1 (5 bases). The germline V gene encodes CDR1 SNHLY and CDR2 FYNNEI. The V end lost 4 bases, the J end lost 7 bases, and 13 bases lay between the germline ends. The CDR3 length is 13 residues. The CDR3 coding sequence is TGTGCCAGCAGTGTGGGGGGTGTAGGTGAAGCTTTCTTT. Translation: CASSVGGVGEAFF.

The CDR3 DNA is TGTGCCAGTAGTGGTAGGGAGCGCCTTGGCTACACCTTC. It specifies CASSGRERLGYTF. V and J are TRBV19 and TRBJ1-2; no firm D call. This CDR3 has 13 residues. V was pared by 5 bases and J by 7 bases, with 14 bases between. Per the germline V gene, CDR1 is LNHDA and CDR2 is SQIVND (reference sequence).

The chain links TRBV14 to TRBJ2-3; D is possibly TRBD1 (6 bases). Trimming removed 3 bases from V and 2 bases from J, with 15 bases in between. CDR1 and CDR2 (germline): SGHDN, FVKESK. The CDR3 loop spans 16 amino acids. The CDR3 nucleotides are TGTGCCAGCAGCCAGGTAGGACAGATTATCACAGATACGCAGTATTTT. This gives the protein CASSQVGQIITDTQYF.

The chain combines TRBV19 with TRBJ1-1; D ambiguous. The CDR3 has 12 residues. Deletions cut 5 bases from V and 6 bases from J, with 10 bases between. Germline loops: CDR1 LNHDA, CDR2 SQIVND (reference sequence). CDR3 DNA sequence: TGTGCCAGTAGTCAGAGGAGGGCTGAAGCTTTCTTT. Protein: CASSQRRAEAFF.

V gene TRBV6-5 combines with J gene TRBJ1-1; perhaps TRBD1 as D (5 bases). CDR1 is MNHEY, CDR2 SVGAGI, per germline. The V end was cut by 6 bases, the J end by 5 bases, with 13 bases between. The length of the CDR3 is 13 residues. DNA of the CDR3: TGTGCCAGCAGCGACAGCCGTCCGACTGAAGCTTTCTTT. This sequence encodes CASSDSRPTEAFF.

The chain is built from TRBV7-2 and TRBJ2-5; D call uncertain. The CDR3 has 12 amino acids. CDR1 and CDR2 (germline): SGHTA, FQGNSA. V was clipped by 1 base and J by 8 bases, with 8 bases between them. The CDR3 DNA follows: TGTGCCAGCAGCTTAGTCGGGTTAACCCAGTACTTC. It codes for CASSLVGLTQYF.

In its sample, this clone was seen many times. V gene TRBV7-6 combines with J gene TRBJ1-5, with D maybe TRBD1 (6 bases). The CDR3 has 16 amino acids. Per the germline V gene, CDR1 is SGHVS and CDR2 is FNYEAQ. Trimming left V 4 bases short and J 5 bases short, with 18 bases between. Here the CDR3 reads CASSCKPGQGYQPQHF. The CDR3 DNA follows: TGTGCCAGCAGCTGTAAACCGGGACAAGGCTATCAGCCCCAGCATTTT.

CDR3: CASSSEDRGGTGELFF. The DNA for the CDR3 is TGTGCCAGCAGTTCCGAGGACAGGGGAGGAACCGGGGAGCTGTTTTTT. The chain is built from TRBV6-5 and TRBJ2-2; TRBD1 agrees at 9 bases. Unmatched junction bases numbered 8, after V lost 4 bases and J lost 5 bases. Germline V CDR1 and CDR2: MNHEY, SVGAGI. The CDR3 length is 16 residues.

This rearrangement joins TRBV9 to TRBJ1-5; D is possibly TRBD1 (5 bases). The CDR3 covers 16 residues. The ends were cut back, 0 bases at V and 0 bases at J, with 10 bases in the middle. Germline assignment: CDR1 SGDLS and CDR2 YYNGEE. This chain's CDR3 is CASSVGDSHSNQPQHF. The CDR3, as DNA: TGTGCCAGCAGCGTAGGCGACAGCCATAGCAATCAGCCCCAGCATTTT.

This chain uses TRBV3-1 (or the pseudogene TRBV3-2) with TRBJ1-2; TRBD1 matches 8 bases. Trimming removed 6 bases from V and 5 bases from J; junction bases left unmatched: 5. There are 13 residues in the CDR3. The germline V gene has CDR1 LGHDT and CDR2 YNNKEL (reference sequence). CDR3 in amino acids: CASRKQGGYGYTF. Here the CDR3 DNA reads TGTGCCAGCAGGAAACAGGGGGGTTATGGCTACACCTTC.

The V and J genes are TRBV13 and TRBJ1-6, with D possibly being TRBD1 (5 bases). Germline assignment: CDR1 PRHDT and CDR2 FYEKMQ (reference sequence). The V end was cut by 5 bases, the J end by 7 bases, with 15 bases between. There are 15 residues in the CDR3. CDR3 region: CASSRSGAGNSPLHF. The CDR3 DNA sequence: TGTGCCAGCAGCCGCAGCGGGGCGGGCAATTCACCCCTCCACTTT.

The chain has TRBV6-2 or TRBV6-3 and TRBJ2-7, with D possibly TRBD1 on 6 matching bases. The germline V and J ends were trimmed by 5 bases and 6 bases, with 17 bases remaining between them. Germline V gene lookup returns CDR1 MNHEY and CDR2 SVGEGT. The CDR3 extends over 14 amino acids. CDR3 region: CASSNNRQALEQYF. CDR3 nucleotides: TGTGCCAGCAGTAACAACCGACAGGCTCTCGAGCAGTACTTC.

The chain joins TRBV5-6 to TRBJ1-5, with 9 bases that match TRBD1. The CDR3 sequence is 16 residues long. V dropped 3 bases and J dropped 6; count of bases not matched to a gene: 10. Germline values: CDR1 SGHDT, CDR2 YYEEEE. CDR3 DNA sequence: TGTGCCAGCAGCTACGGGGACAGGGATGGAGGTCAGCCCCAGCATTTT. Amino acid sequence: CASSYGDRDGGQPQHF.

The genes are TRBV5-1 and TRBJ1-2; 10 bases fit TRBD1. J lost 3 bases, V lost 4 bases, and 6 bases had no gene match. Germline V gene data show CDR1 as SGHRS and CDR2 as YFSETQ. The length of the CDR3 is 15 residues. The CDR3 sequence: CASSPPTGGDYGYTF. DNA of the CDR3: TGCGCCAGCAGCCCCCCGACAGGGGGCGACTATGGCTACACCTTC.

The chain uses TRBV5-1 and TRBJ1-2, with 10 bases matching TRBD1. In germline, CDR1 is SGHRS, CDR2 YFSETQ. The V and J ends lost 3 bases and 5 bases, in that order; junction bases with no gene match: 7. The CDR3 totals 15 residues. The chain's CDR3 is CASSSRVGQGYGYTF. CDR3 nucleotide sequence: TGCGCCAGCAGCTCCAGGGTGGGACAGGGGTATGGCTACACCTTC.

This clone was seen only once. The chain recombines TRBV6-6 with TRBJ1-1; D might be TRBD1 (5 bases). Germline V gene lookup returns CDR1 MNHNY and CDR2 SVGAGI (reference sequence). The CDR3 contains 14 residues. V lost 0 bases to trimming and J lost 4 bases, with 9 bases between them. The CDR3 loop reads CASSYSSGGTEAFF. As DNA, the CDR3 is TGTGCCAGCAGTTACTCGTCGGGGGGCACTGAAGCTTTCTTT.